This TCR beta chain emerged from a study of response to subunit inactivated influenza vaccine. Study-wide points: Authors proposed each seasonal influenza vaccination draws in few new T cells.

Trimming cost V 0 bases and J 3 bases, with 11 bases left between them. Germline V lookup: CDR1 LGHNA, CDR2 YNFKEQ. The CDR3 length is 15 residues. This clonotype was seen more than once but under ten times. Its antigen is unknown. TCRdb fed the RT-PCR reads into MiXCR, producing one record per CDR3 protein. Among 500,000 to 750,000 distinct CDR3 sequences listed, 12% to 15% were seen once. Sequencing was performed on PBMCs from blood, taken about 12 days after vaccination. The chain joins TRBV4-2 to TRBJ2-5; D is unclear. The TCR was taken from a man in his forties or fifties who received an inactivated influenza vaccine. For the CDR3, the DNA is TGTGCCAGCAGCCAAGAAGGTGGCAGCAAAGAGACCCAGTACTTC. Amino acids: CASSQEGGSKETQYF.